Shown below are 10 T cell receptor beta chains from a single sample sequenced in a study of beta chain features in type 1 diabetes. Study outcomes and limitations: Type 1 diabetes patients had TCRB CDR3s that were shorter (moderately but significantly so) in all four CD4+ subsets.

Antigens of these TCRs are unknown. TCRB transcripts that were expressed got sequenced, as all of the isolated RNA had been reverse transcribed. Sequencing was performed with immunoSEQ multiplex PCR; in TCRdb, only in-frame clones are kept and a portion is missing. The table shows about 160,000 clones, with around 63% occurring only once. The sequenced sample consisted of naive CD4+ T cells from blood. The receptors here all came from a man aged 30-40 years with type 1 diabetes.

The chain joins TRBV30 to TRBJ1-1, with 8 bases matching TRBD1. After removal of 1 base from V and 5 bases from J, the junction contained 0 bases not matched to a gene. There are 12 residues in the CDR3. Per germline, CDR1 GTSNPN and CDR2 SVGIG (reference sequence). The CDR3 loop reads CAWSGQGTEAFF. DNA of the CDR3: TGTGCCTGGAGTGGACAGGGGACTGAAGCTTTCTTT.

CDR3 sequence: CASSVDRVQFF. Written as DNA, the CDR3 is TGTGCCAGCAGCGTCGACAGGGTGCAGTTCTTC. J is TRBJ2-1 and V is TRBV7-2; 7 nucleotides agree with TRBD1. Germline CDR1 is SGHTA and CDR2 is FQGNSA. Losses at the gene ends were 5 bases for V and 12 bases for J; bases not matched to a gene: 4. The CDR3 has 11 residues.

The chain combines TRBV4-1 with TRBJ2-3; 9 nucleotides match TRBD2. J was trimmed by 2 bases and V by 0 bases; bases with no gene match: 6. The CDR3 has 17 residues. Germline V lookup: CDR1 MGHRA, CDR2 YSYEKL. CDR3 in amino acids: CASSQDGSGGPTDTQYF. Written as DNA, the CDR3 is TGCGCCAGCAGCCAAGATGGTAGCGGGGGACCCACAGATACGCAGTATTTT.

The V gene is TRBV30, the J gene TRBJ1-1; D is ambiguous. The CDR3 is 12 residues long. The germline V gene encodes CDR1 GTSNPN and CDR2 SVGIG (reference sequence). Trimming left V 3 bases short and J 4 bases short, with 9 bases between. Here the CDR3 reads CAWRPRVTEAFF. The CDR3 nucleotides read TGTGCCTGGAGGCCGAGAGTCACTGAAGCTTTCTTT.

The V call is TRBV7-2, the J call TRBJ2-7, with D possibly being TRBD1 (5 bases). V shed 3 bases and J shed 2 bases, with 20 bases lying between them. The CDR3 consists of 17 residues. The germline V gene encodes CDR1 SGHTA and CDR2 FQGNSA. Here the CDR3 DNA reads TGTGCCAGCAGCTTTAGGCCCTTTCCGAGACAGCCCTACGAGCAGTACTTC. Protein product: CASSFRPFPRQPYEQYF.

This sequence joins TRBV7-2 and TRBJ2-2; possible D gene TRBD1, 6 bases. The germline V gene encodes CDR1 SGHTA and CDR2 FQGNSA. Trimming removed 1 base from V and 4 bases from J, with 10 bases in between. CDR3 size: 15 residues. This chain's CDR3 is CASSLGQVATGELFF. The CDR3 region has the DNA TGTGCCAGCAGCTTAGGACAGGTTGCCACCGGGGAGCTGTTTTTT.

The V and J genes are TRBV18 and TRBJ2-1; D is ambiguous. CDR1 is KGHSH, CDR2 LQKENI, per germline. The V and J ends lost 6 bases and 9 bases respectively, with 12 bases between them. The CDR3 is 12 amino acids. Written as DNA, the CDR3 is TGTGCCAGCTCCCCCGCGGCTGGTGAGCAGTTCTTC. Translated, it gives CASSPAAGEQFF.

This chain joins TRBV7-9 and TRBJ2-4; no definite D call. Trimming shortened V by 0 bases and J by 6 bases, and 9 bases separated the two germline ends. The CDR3 totals 14 residues. The germline gives CDR1 SEHNR, CDR2 FQNEAQ (reference sequence). The CDR3, as DNA: TGTGCCAGCAGCTTAGCCCCGGGCGGAAACATTCAGTACTTC. Translated, it gives CASSLAPGGNIQYF.

J is TRBJ2-1 and V is TRBV9; 8 positions agree with TRBD1. The CDR3 contains 15 residues. Unmatched junction bases numbered 10, after V lost 4 bases and J lost 7 bases. The germline V gene has CDR1 SGDLS and CDR2 YYNGEE. CDR3 coding DNA: TGTGCCAGCAGCCCCCCTGGGGGACAGGCAAATGAGCAGTTCTTC. Residues: CASSPPGGQANEQFF.

The gene calls are TRBV18 and TRBJ1-2; possibly TRBD1 for D (6 bases). CDR1 and CDR2 from the germline V gene are KGHSH and LQKENI. The CDR3 loop spans 13 amino acids. Trimming stripped 5 bases from V and 6 bases from J, with 13 bases between. CDR3 residues: CASSAYREDGYTF. The CDR3 coding sequence is TGTGCCAGCTCAGCGTACAGGGAGGATGGCTACACCTTC.